The 24 T cell receptor beta chains given below trace back to one sample, sequenced in a study of human CD4 T cells and Enterobacteriaceae. Profiling relied on immunoSEQ multiplex PCR, and the TCRdb table lists in-frame clones only, not all of them. Among about 26,000 clones, about four fifths were seen once, and the ten largest hold approximately 0.9%. Memory CD4+ T cells were sorted as all CD4+ cells except CD45RA+CCR7+CD95- naive cells, over 95% pure. Material for sequencing was memory CD4+ T cells from blood. The receptors originated from a human donor in good health.

This chain connects TRBV5-1 to TRBJ1-3, with a weak D call TRBD1 (5 bases). V was pared by 7 bases and J by 1 base, with 18 bases between. The CDR3 consists of 16 residues. Per the germline V gene, CDR1 is SGHRS and CDR2 is YFSETQ. The CDR3 protein is CASYLGPTRSGNTIYF. The CDR3 DNA reads as TGCGCCAGCTACCTGGGGCCGACGAGATCTGGAAACACCATATATTTT.

The chain combines TRBV5-1 with TRBJ2-1; 9 bases fit TRBD1. The CDR3 consists of 15 residues. V was pared by 2 bases and J by 2 bases, with 2 bases of the junction left unmatched. Germline V CDR1 and CDR2: SGHRS, YFSETQ. CDR3 protein: CASSLGDRAYNEQFF. The DNA for the CDR3 is TGCGCCAGCAGCTTAGGGGACAGGGCCTACAATGAGCAGTTCTTC.

The chain couples TRBV7-9 to TRBJ1-2; D not certain. V was clipped by 5 bases and J by 6 bases, with 7 bases between them. Germline values: CDR1 SEHNR, CDR2 FQNEAQ (reference sequence). This CDR3 contains 11 residues. DNA of the CDR3: TGTGCCAGCAGCCTCAGTGATGGCTACACCTTC. It is translated as CASSLSDGYTF. The whole variable domain, filled in from reference TRBV7-9 and TRBJ1-2, reads DTGVSQNPRHKITKRGQNVTFRCDPISEHNRLYWYRQTLGQGPEFLTYFQNEAQLEKSRLLSDRFSAERPKGSFSTLEIQRTEQGDSAMYLCASSLSDGYTFGSGTRLTVV.

V gene TRBV11-2 combines with J gene TRBJ2-3, with D uncertain. The CDR3 spans 14 residues. Per the germline V gene, CDR1 is SGHAT and CDR2 is FQNNGV. V was pared by 1 base and J by 1 base, with 6 bases between. CDR3 loop: CASSLVLGTDTQYF. CDR3 bases: TGTGCCAGCAGCTTAGTCCTGGGCACAGATACGCAGTATTTT. Full variable domain (missing parts from reference TRBV11-2 and TRBJ2-3): EAGVAQSPRYKIIEKRQSVAFWCNPISGHATLYWYQQILGQGPKLLIQFQNNGVVDDSQLPKDRFSAERLKGVDSTLKIQPAKLEDSAVYLCASSLVLGTDTQYFGPGTRLTVL.

This clone was counted between two and nine times. This chain connects TRBV6-1 to TRBJ1-5; tentative D call: TRBD1 (5 bases). Germline V gene lookup returns CDR1 MNHNS and CDR2 SASEGT. V lost 2 bases to trimming and J lost 11 bases, with 13 bases between them. The CDR3 extends over 13 amino acids. The CDR3 bases are TGTGCCAGCAGTGAACGAGGGGTCGAGGCCCAGCATTTT. Translating gives CASSERGVEAQHF.

The DNA of the CDR3 is TGTGCCTGGAGTGGCTCCGGGAGCGGCGAGCAGTACTTC. This encodes CAWSGSGSGEQYF. The genes are TRBV30 and TRBJ2-7; D may be TRBD2 (6 bases). V lost 1 base to trimming and J lost 6 bases, with 13 bases between them. Germline V gene lookup returns CDR1 GTSNPN and CDR2 SVGIG (reference sequence). The CDR3 sequence is 13 residues long.

The chain joins TRBV6-1 to TRBJ1-2; no clear D gene. Germline V gives CDR1 MNHNS, CDR2 SASEGT. The CDR3 contains 16 residues. V was clipped by 3 bases and J by 4 bases, with 18 bases between them. CDR3 residues: CASSDLGGFPGYGYTF. The DNA of the CDR3 is TGTGCCAGCAGTGATTTAGGAGGGTTCCCTGGCTATGGCTACACCTTC.

The chain joins TRBV11-1 to TRBJ1-1; D ambiguous. CDR3 length equals 14 residues. V gave up 1 base and J gave up 4 bases, with 10 bases separating them. Germline V gives CDR1 SGHAT, CDR2 FQDESV (reference sequence). This CDR3 is CASSLVGTGTEAFF. The CDR3, as DNA: TGTGCCAGCAGCTTAGTGGGAACGGGCACTGAAGCTTTCTTT.

This clone was seen only once. This rearrangement joins TRBV18 to TRBJ2-1; unclear D gene. The CDR3 contains 12 residues. CDR1 is KGHSH, CDR2 LQKENI, per germline. V shed 5 bases and J shed 12 bases, with 14 bases lying between them. As DNA, the CDR3 is TGTGCCAGCTCAGACCCAAATATTAGGCAGTTCTTC. This gives the protein CASSDPNIRQFF.

The chain joins TRBV7-2 to TRBJ2-7; a possible D gene is TRBD1 (6 bases). V was pared by 6 bases and J by 0 bases, with 15 bases between. This CDR3 contains 15 residues. Germline CDR1 reads SGHTA; CDR2 reads FQGNSA. This chain's CDR3 is CASSIFGQPSYEQYF. CDR3 DNA: TGTGCCAGCAGTATCTTCGGACAGCCCTCCTACGAGCAGTACTTC.

V gene TRBV21-1 combines with J gene TRBJ2-1; the table's D gene call, TRBD1, was not cross checked with the DNA. TRBV21-1 is a documented pseudogene. The CDR3 contains 18 residues. CDR3 DNA sequence: TGTGCCAGCAGCAAATATGGACTGGACAGGGGACCCTACAATGAGCAGTTCTTC. Translated: CASSKYGLDRGPYNEQFF.

The chain recombines TRBV29-1 with TRBJ1-3; unclear D gene. The V gene's germline CDR1 is SQVTM and CDR2 ANQGSEA. The CDR3 runs to 13 residues. Trimming stripped 5 bases from V and 0 bases from J, with 8 bases between. The CDR3, as DNA: TGCAGCGTTAAGAATTACTCTGGAAACACCATATATTTT. Its protein product is CSVKNYSGNTIYF.

The V and J genes are TRBV23-1 and TRBJ2-7, with D possibly matching TRBD2 (5 bases). TRBV23-1 counts as an open reading frame of uncertain function. The CDR3 extends over 12 amino acids. The V and J ends lost 7 bases and 7 bases respectively, with 14 bases between them. CDR3 residues: CASKRGWWEQYF. The CDR3 nucleotides read TGCGCCAGCAAACGAGGGTGGTGGGAGCAGTACTTC.

This rearrangement joins TRBV27 to TRBJ2-3, with 8 bases lining up with TRBD2. The V gene's germline CDR1 is MNHEY and CDR2 SMNVEV (reference sequence). The CDR3 is 14 amino acids. The V gene end was trimmed by 5 bases and the J gene end by 6 bases; junction bases not matched to a gene: 7. The CDR3 protein is CASSPRTSKDTQYF. CDR3 DNA: TGTGCCAGCAGTCCGCGGACTAGCAAGGATACGCAGTATTTT.

The chain employs TRBV25-1 and TRBJ2-5, with D tentatively TRBD2 (5 bases). The end of the DNA aligns better with TRBJ2-7, so the J call may be wrong. Germline V CDR1 and CDR2: MGHDK, SYGVNS. The CDR3 consists of 14 residues. The CDR3 DNA reads as TGTGCCAGCACCAAGGGCGGGCAGAACTACGAGCAGTACTTC. This gives the protein CASTKGGQNYEQYF.

The CDR3 DNA is TGCGCCAGCAGCCAAGAAGGGACATTCAACTATGGCTACACCTTC. The encoded protein is CASSQEGTFNYGYTF. The V call is TRBV4-1, the J call TRBJ1-2; D is perhaps TRBD1 (6 bases). Trimming shortened V by 0 bases and J by 2 bases, and 10 bases separated the two germline ends. Germline V gene lookup returns CDR1 MGHRA and CDR2 YSYEKL. The CDR3 is made up of 15 amino acids.

The chain uses TRBV28 and TRBJ1-2, with 10 bases identical to TRBD1. This CDR3 comprises 15 residues. V lost 2 bases and J lost 1; bases outside the gene matches: 1. Germline CDR1 MDHEN, CDR2 SYDVKM. CDR3 residues: CASSLGTGVNYGYTF. CDR3 nucleotides: TGTGCCAGCAGTTTAGGGACAGGGGTTAACTATGGCTACACCTTC.

The rearrangement links TRBV7-2 to TRBJ2-5; TRBD2 matches at 11 bases. The length of the CDR3 is 16 residues. The V gene's germline CDR1 is SGHTA and CDR2 FQGNSA. Trimming at V came to 1 base and at J to 7 bases, leaving 8 bases not matched to a gene. The CDR3 bases are TGTGCCAGCAGCTTAGGTGGTAGCGGGGGGGCGGTGACCCAGTACTTC. Protein: CASSLGGSGGAVTQYF.

The V and J genes are TRBV7-9 and TRBJ1-2; a weak D match, TRBD1 (6 bases). The germline V and J ends were trimmed by 8 bases and 7 bases, with 23 bases remaining between them. Germline-derived CDR1 and CDR2 are SEHNR and FQNEAQ (reference sequence). CDR3 length equals 15 residues. The CDR3 nucleotides are TGTGCCAGCGAGGGGGGTGGCAGTCCAAGACGTGGCTACACCTTC. It is translated as CASEGGGSPRRGYTF.

The CDR3 is CASSLSGVILAGGLGETQYF. The CDR3 nucleotides read TGTGCCAGCAGTTTATCGGGGGTTATCCTAGCGGGAGGGCTCGGAGAGACCCAGTACTTC. V and J are TRBV27 and TRBJ2-5; TRBD2 matches 12 bases. CDR1 and CDR2 (germline): MNHEY, SMNVEV (reference sequence). J gave up 4 bases and V 0 bases, and 15 bases lay outside the gene matches. This CDR3 is built from 20 residues.

The chain has TRBV18 and TRBJ2-7, with TRBD2 matching 11 bases. The CDR3 has 16 amino acids. Trimming cost V 3 bases and J 3 bases; bases outside gene matches: 7. CDR1 is KGHSH, CDR2 LQKENI, per germline. CDR3 coding DNA: TGTGCCAGCTCACCCTATACTAGCGGGAGTTTCTACGAGCAGTACTTC. Residues: CASSPYTSGSFYEQYF.

V gene TRBV9 combines with J gene TRBJ1-1; D gene unclear. Germline V CDR1 and CDR2: SGDLS, YYNGEE. The CDR3 totals 15 residues. Trimming left V 0 bases short and J 1 base short, with 10 bases between. In nucleotides, the CDR3 is TGTGCCAGCAGCGTAGCTGGAGAGAGGAACACTGAAGCTTTCTTT. Protein product: CASSVAGERNTEAFF.

V and J are TRBV27 and TRBJ1-2; 7 bases agree with TRBD1. The CDR3 runs to 13 residues. CDR1 and CDR2 (germline): MNHEY, SMNVEV (reference sequence). V lost 3 bases, J lost 6 bases, and 4 bases stayed unmatched. For the CDR3, the DNA is TGTGCCAGCAGTTTCCGACAGGGTGATGGCTACACCTTC. It translates to CASSFRQGDGYTF.

The table lists this clone with a few counts. V is TRBV4-1 and J is TRBJ2-7; D is possibly TRBD1 or TRBD2 (5 bases each). Germline assignment: CDR1 MGHRA and CDR2 YSYEKL. V dropped 1 base and J dropped 6 bases, with 28 bases sitting between them. This CDR3 has 19 residues. CDR3 in amino acids: CASSQGVLRAENLGTEQYF. CDR3 bases: TGCGCCAGCAGCCAAGGAGTCCTTCGTGCTGAAAATCTTGGGACCGAGCAGTACTTC.